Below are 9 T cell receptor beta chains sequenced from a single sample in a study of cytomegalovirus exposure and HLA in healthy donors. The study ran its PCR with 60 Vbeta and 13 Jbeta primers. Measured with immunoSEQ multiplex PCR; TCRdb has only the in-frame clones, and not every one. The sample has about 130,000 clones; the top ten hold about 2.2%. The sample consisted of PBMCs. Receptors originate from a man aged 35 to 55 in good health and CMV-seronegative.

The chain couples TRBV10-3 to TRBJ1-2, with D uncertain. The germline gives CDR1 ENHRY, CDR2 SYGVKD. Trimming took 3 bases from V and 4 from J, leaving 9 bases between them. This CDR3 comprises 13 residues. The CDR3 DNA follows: TGTGCCATCAGTGATCAGGAGGCCTATGGCTACACCTTC. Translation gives CAISDQEAYGYTF.

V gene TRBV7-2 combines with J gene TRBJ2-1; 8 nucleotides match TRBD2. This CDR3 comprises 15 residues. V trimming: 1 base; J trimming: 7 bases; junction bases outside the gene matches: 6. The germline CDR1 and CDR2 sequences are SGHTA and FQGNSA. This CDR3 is CASSLELAGPNEQFF. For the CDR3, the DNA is TGTGCCAGCAGCTTAGAGTTAGCGGGGCCGAATGAGCAGTTCTTC.

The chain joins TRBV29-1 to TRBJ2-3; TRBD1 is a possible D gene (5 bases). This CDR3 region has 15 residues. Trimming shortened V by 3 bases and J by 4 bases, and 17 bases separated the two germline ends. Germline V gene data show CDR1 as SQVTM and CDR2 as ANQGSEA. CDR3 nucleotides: TGCAGCGTTGAGTGGGGCAACCCTTCGGCAGATACGCAGTATTTT. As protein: CSVEWGNPSADTQYF.

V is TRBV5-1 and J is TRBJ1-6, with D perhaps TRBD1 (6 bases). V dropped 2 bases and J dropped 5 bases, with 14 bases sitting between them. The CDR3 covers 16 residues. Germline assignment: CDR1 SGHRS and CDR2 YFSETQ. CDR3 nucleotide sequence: TGCGCCAGCAGCTTCCCCGGGACAACTGATAATTCACCCCTCCACTTT. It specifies CASSFPGTTDNSPLHF.

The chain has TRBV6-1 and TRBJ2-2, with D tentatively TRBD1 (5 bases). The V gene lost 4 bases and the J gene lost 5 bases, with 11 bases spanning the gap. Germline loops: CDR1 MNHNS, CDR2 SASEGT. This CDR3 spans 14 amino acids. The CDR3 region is CASSVVTGTGELFF. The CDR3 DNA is TGTGCCAGCAGTGTAGTAACAGGTACCGGGGAGCTGTTTTTT.

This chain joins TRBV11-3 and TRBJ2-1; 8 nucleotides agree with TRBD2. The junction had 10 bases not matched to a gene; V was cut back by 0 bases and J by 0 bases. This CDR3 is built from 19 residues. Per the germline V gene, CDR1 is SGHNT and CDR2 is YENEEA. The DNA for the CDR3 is TGTGCCAGCAGCTTAGATGGTCTAGCGGGCCAAAACTCCTACAATGAGCAGTTCTTC. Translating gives CASSLDGLAGQNSYNEQFF.

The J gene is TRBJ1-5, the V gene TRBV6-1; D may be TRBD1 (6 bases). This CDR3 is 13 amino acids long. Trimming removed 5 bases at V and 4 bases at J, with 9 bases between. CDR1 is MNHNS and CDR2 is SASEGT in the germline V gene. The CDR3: CASSNRVNQPQHF. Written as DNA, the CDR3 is TGTGCCAGCAGTAACAGGGTAAATCAGCCCCAGCATTTT.

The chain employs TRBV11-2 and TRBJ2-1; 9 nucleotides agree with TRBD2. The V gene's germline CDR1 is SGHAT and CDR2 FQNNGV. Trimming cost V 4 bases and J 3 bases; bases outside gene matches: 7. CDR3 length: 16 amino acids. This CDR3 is CASSSLAGGLYNEQFF. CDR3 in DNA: TGTGCCAGCAGCTCCCTTGCGGGAGGGCTCTACAATGAGCAGTTCTTC.

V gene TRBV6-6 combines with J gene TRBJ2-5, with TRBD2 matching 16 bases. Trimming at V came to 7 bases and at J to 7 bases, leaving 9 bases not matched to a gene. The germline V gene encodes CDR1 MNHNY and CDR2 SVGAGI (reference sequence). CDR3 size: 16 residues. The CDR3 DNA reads TGTGCCAGCACCTCCTCCGGGACTAGCGGGGGGGGGACCCAGTACTTC. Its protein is CASTSSGTSGGGTQYF.